This is a list of T cell receptor beta chains from one sample in a study of beta chain features in type 1 diabetes. The method was immunoSEQ multiplex PCR; TCRdb's version includes in-frame clones alone and lacks a portion of them. The table includes approximately 52,000 clones, approximately 60% detected once. The specimen sequenced was stem cell memory CD4+ T cells from blood. Receptors were obtained from a woman aged 30 to 39 with type 1 diabetes. The CDR3 runs from the conserved cysteine through the conserved F or W. Fields, in order: J gene, V gene, D gene, clone size, CDR3 DNA, CDR3 protein. The D gene is left open where the match is weak. The size entry is marked missing in some rows and otherwise reads once, few, many or a size class.

J: TRBJ2-2
V: TRBV19
D: NA
size: NA
DNA: TGTGCCAGTAGTATAGTAGCAGGGGAGAGGACCGGGGAGCTGTTTTTT
CDR3: CASSIVAGERTGELFF

J: TRBJ1-3
V: TRBV27
D: NA
size: NA
DNA: TGTGCCAGCAGTCTCACAGGGGGAAACACCATATATTTT
CDR3: CASSLTGGNTIYF

J: TRBJ2-5
V: TRBV6-5
D: NA
size: NA
DNA: TGTGCCAGCAGCCCCGGCCTGACAGTGCGGAAGACCCAGTACTTC
CDR3: CASSPGLTVRKTQYF

J: TRBJ1-2
V: TRBV21-1
D: NA
size: NA
DNA: TGTGCCAGCAGCACGGACAGGGGGCCGTATGGCTACACCTTC
CDR3: CASSTDRGPYGYTF

J: TRBJ2-5
V: TRBV30
D: TRBD2
size: NA
DNA: TGTGCCTGGAGTGTACGAGGAGCGGGAGGAGAGACCCAGTACTTC
CDR3: CAWSVRGAGGETQYF

J: TRBJ2-7
V: TRBV2
D: NA
size: NA
DNA: TGTGCCAGCAGTGAACAGGGAACCCCCCCCTACGAGCAGTACTTC
CDR3: CASSEQGTPPYEQYF

J: TRBJ1-2
V: TRBV27
D: NA
size: NA
DNA: TGTGCCAGCACTATGGCTGCGGGGGGCTATGGCTACACCTTC
CDR3: CASTMAAGGYGYTF

J: TRBJ2-3
V: TRBV12-5
D: TRBD2
size: NA
DNA: TGTGCTAGTGGTAGGGAGACTAGCGCTGAACTAACAGATACGCAGTATTTT
CDR3: CASGRETSAELTDTQYF

J: TRBJ1-2
V: TRBV19
D: NA
size: NA
DNA: TGTGCCAGTAGTATACGCAACCCTAAAACTAACTATGGCTACACCTTC
CDR3: CASSIRNPKTNYGYTF

J: TRBJ2-6
V: TRBV25-1
D: NA
size: once
DNA: TGTGCCAGCAGTGAATATCTTGGGGCCAACGTCCTGACTTTC
CDR3: CASSEYLGANVLTF

J: TRBJ2-5
V: TRBV18
D: NA
size: few
DNA: TGTGCCAGCTCACCGTGGACTACCGAGACCCAGTACTTC
CDR3: CASSPWTTETQYF

J: TRBJ2-1
V: TRBV19
D: TRBD1
size: NA
DNA: TGTGCCAGTAGTGAACGGACAGGGTCGGAAGAGTTCTTC
CDR3: CASSERTGSEEFF

J: TRBJ2-3
V: TRBV29-1
D: TRBD1
size: NA
DNA: TGCAGCGTTGACGGGTACAGGGGGCCCACAGATACGCAGTATTTT
CDR3: CSVDGYRGPTDTQYF

J: TRBJ2-7
V: TRBV2
D: NA
size: NA
DNA: TGTGCCAGCAGCAGGGACAATCAGGCCTACGAGCAGTACTTC
CDR3: CASSRDNQAYEQYF

J: TRBJ1-3
V: TRBV28
D: TRBD1
size: NA
DNA: TGTGCCAGCAGTACGGGACAGATCTCTGGAAACACCATATATTTT
CDR3: CASSTGQISGNTIYF

J: TRBJ2-7
V: TRBV7-2
D: TRBD2
size: NA
DNA: TGTGCCAGCAGCCCGCACCAAGCGGGGAGCTCCTACGAGCAGTACTTC
CDR3: CASSPHQAGSSYEQYF

J: TRBJ2-7
V: TRBV2
D: NA
size: NA
DNA: TGTGCCAGCAGTGCTTCCGGGGTCGAGCAGTACTTC
CDR3: CASSASGVEQYF

J: TRBJ2-5
V: TRBV12-5
D: TRBD2
size: NA
DNA: TGTGCTAGTGGTTCTAGCGGGCAAGAGACCCAGTACTTC
CDR3: CASGSSGQETQYF

J: TRBJ2-1
V: TRBV5-4
D: NA
size: few
DNA: TGTGCCAGCAGCGAGACAGCAGACTCCTACAATGAGCAGTTCTTC
CDR3: CASSETADSYNEQFF

J: TRBJ2-2
V: TRBV2
D: NA
size: NA
DNA: TGTGCCAGCAGTGATATATTAGCGTTGAACACCGGGGAGCTGTTTTTT
CDR3: CASSDILALNTGELFF

J: TRBJ2-1
V: TRBV10-3
D: NA
size: once
DNA: TGTGCCATCAGCACCGGGAACAATGAGCAGTTCTTC
CDR3: CAISTGNNEQFF

J: TRBJ2-7
V: TRBV6-6
D: TRBD2
size: NA
DNA: TGTGCCAGCAGTTACGGACTAGCGGCTTCCTACGAGCAGTACTTC
CDR3: CASSYGLAASYEQYF

J: TRBJ1-4
V: TRBV19
D: TRBD1
size: NA
DNA: TGTGCCACTCAGACAGGGCAGGATAATGAAAAACTGTTTTTT
CDR3: CATQTGQDNEKLFF

J: TRBJ2-5
V: TRBV7-3
D: NA
size: NA
DNA: TGTGCCAGCAGCTTAACGGGGGCCGTTCGAGAGACCCAGTACTTC
CDR3: CASSLTGAVRETQYF

J: TRBJ2-2
V: TRBV14
D: TRBD1
size: NA
DNA: TGTGCCAGCAGCGCTCGACAGGGGGCGAACACCGGGGAGCTGTTTTTT
CDR3: CASSARQGANTGELFF

J: TRBJ2-7
V: TRBV25-1
D: TRBD1
size: NA
DNA: TGTGCCAGCAGTGAAACCTTAAAAGGGACAGACGAGCAGTACTTC
CDR3: CASSETLKGTDEQYF

J: TRBJ2-7
V: TRBV25-1
D: NA
size: NA
DNA: TGTGCCAGCAGTAGCCCCGGGGGACCGCCTAACGAGCAGTACTTC
CDR3: CASSSPGGPPNEQYF

J: TRBJ2-1
V: TRBV7-2
D: TRBD2
size: NA
DNA: TGTGCCAGCAGCGTCTGGGTGGGTAGCGGGCGTAATGAGCAGTTCTTC
CDR3: CASSVWVGSGRNEQFF

J: TRBJ2-5
V: TRBV5-4
D: TRBD2
size: NA
DNA: TGTGCCAGCAGCTCACTGGTGGGGACTAGCCCGCTGACCCAGTACTTC
CDR3: CASSSLVGTSPLTQYF

J: TRBJ1-1
V: TRBV28
D: NA
size: NA
DNA: TGTGCCAGCTCCGTTTGGGCGAACACTGAAGCTTTCTTT
CDR3: CASSVWANTEAFF

J: TRBJ2-1
V: TRBV9
D: TRBD2
size: NA
DNA: TGTGCCAGCAGCAGGACTAGCGGGAGTTCATATGAGCAGTTCTTC
CDR3: CASSRTSGSSYEQFF

J: TRBJ1-1
V: TRBV11-1
D: TRBD1
size: NA
DNA: TGTGCCAGCAGCGTAGACAGGGGAGAAGCTTTCTTT
CDR3: CASSVDRGEAFF

J: TRBJ1-1
V: TRBV6-6
D: NA
size: NA
DNA: TGTGCCAGCAGTTACGGGAGGGGGGGAACTGAAGCTTTCTTT
CDR3: CASSYGRGGTEAFF

J: TRBJ2-2
V: TRBV19
D: NA
size: few
DNA: TGTGCCAGTAGTATCCGGGGGATGTCTACCGGGGAGCTGTTTTTT
CDR3: CASSIRGMSTGELFF

J: TRBJ2-5
V: TRBV10-3
D: TRBD2
size: NA
DNA: TGTGCCATCAGTGAGACTAGCGGGAGGGCCAGGCGGGAGACCCAGTACTTC
CDR3: CAISETSGRARRETQYF

J: TRBJ2-3
V: TRBV27
D: NA
size: NA
DNA: TGTGCCAGCAGTTTAGCGGGTACAGATACGCAGTATTTT
CDR3: CASSLAGTDTQYF

J: TRBJ2-1
V: TRBV30
D: NA
size: NA
DNA: TGTGCCTGGAGTGTCGATTGGCAAACCTACAATGAGCAGTTCTTC
CDR3: CAWSVDWQTYNEQFF

J: TRBJ1-6
V: TRBV30
D: TRBD1
size: NA
DNA: TGTGCCTGGAGTGGGGACAGAGTTTCACCCCTCCACTTT
CDR3: CAWSGDRVSPLHF

J: TRBJ1-4
V: TRBV13
D: NA
size: NA
DNA: TGTGCCAGCAGCCCAAAAGTCGGCGGGGGCGGCGAAAAACTGTTTTTT
CDR3: CASSPKVGGGGEKLFF

J: TRBJ2-2
V: TRBV21-1
D: NA
size: NA
DNA: TGTGCCAGCAGCAAAGTTGCAGCGGGAGACACCGGGGAGCTGTTTTTT
CDR3: CASSKVAAGDTGELFF

J: TRBJ2-3
V: TRBV2
D: NA
size: NA
DNA: TGTGCCAGCACTTCGGCGGGATTCGCAGATACGCAGTATTTT
CDR3: CASTSAGFADTQYF

J: TRBJ2-3
V: TRBV5-4
D: NA
size: NA
DNA: TGTGCCGCTAAGGAGGCTAGCACAGATACGCAGTATTTT
CDR3: CAAKEASTDTQYF

J: TRBJ1-2
V: TRBV27
D: TRBD1
size: once
DNA: TGTGCCAGCAGTTCTCCCTCCCGACAGGGTACCCTTGACGGCTACACCTTC
CDR3: CASSSPSRQGTLDGYTF

J: TRBJ1-1
V: TRBV29-1
D: NA
size: NA
DNA: TGCAGCGTTGAAGCTCCCTCTTTCTTT
CDR3: CSVEAPSFF

J: TRBJ2-2
V: TRBV7-2
D: NA
size: few
DNA: TGTGCCAGCAGACCCGGGGTCACGGCCGGGGAGCTGTTTTTT
CDR3: CASRPGVTAGELFF

J: TRBJ1-5
V: TRBV28
D: NA
size: once
DNA: TGTGCCAGCGGTAGAGCTTATAGCAATCAGCCCCAGCATTTT
CDR3: CASGRAYSNQPQHF

J: TRBJ2-7
V: TRBV6-1
D: TRBD1
size: NA
DNA: TGTGCCAGCAGCGAACAGACCGGGACAGGGCTAACCTACGAGCAGTACTTC
CDR3: CASSEQTGTGLTYEQYF

J: TRBJ1-5
V: TRBV15
D: NA
size: NA
DNA: TGTGCCACCAGCAGAGCTCCCCTATCCGCCCTAAGCAATCAGCCCCAGCATTTT
CDR3: CATSRAPLSALSNQPQHF

J: TRBJ2-7
V: TRBV7-2
D: NA
size: NA
DNA: TGTGCCAGCAGCTTAGGTGGGGCACCCTCCTACGAGCAGTACTTC
CDR3: CASSLGGAPSYEQYF

J: TRBJ2-1
V: TRBV7-7
D: TRBD1
size: NA
DNA: TGTGCTAGCAGCCTCCGAGTGGGGACAGGGGAGGACAATGAGCAGTTCTTC
CDR3: CASSLRVGTGEDNEQFF

J: TRBJ2-5
V: TRBV5-1
D: TRBD2
size: NA
DNA: TGCGCCAGCAGCTTGACGACTAGCGGGATCCAAGAGACCCAGTACTTC
CDR3: CASSLTTSGIQETQYF

J: TRBJ2-7
V: TRBV18
D: NA
size: few
DNA: TGTGCCAGCTCACCGCGAGACTACGAGCAGTACTTC
CDR3: CASSPRDYEQYF

J: TRBJ2-1
V: TRBV2
D: TRBD2
size: NA
DNA: TGTGCCAGCAGGTACGGGACTAGCGGAGGCCCCTATGAGCAGTTCTTC
CDR3: CASRYGTSGGPYEQFF